The source of this TCR beta chain is a study of blood T cell repertoires in COVID-19. Study information: T cells, B-cell-depleted T cells, or PBMCs provided the cDNA or gDNA that served as material.

This CDR3 comprises 20 residues. The germline V gene encodes CDR1 MGHRA and CDR2 YSYEKL. Trimming cost V 0 bases and J 4 bases, with 22 bases left between them. Data came from immunoSEQ multiplex PCR; TCRdb stores just in-frame clones and leaves some out. The profile covers just over 650,000 clones, with about nine tenths appearing a single time and 0.2% to 0.3% taken by the ten largest. This sequence originates from a woman younger than 35 with acute or convalescent COVID-19. The chain combines TRBV4-1 with TRBJ1-6; possible D gene TRBD1, 5 bases. What was sequenced was peripheral blood. The CDR3 loop reads CASSQENLGKGLGYNSPLHF. DNA of the CDR3: TGCGCCAGCAGCCAAGAGAACCTGGGGAAGGGACTGGGTTATAATTCACCCCTCCACTTT.